Sequencing of this T cell receptor beta chain was carried out in a study of T cell responses to AZD1222 COVID-19 vaccine. Study-level findings and limits: Regions 160-218 and 743-854 held dominance among vaccine-associated CD4 TCRs, which spanned spike. There were repertoire samples only from the period after the peak T cell response. Possibly, clonal diversity was underestimated; donors were largely white British and included more females. After two AZD1222 doses, spike-specific TCR breadth and depth rose versus day 0.

Germline V CDR1 and CDR2: LNHDA, SQIVND (reference sequence). The CDR3 extends over 13 amino acids. The V gene lost 6 bases and the J gene lost 3 bases, with 12 bases spanning the gap. Note on this clone: The antigen remains unidentified.

Assay used: immunoSEQ multiplex PCR; TCRdb lists only in-frame clones, some missing. Of 70,000 to 95,000 clones in the sample, 88% were seen once. This specimen consisted of peripheral blood, obtained on day 0 of MenACWY control vaccination. The receptor was isolated from an adult in good health. The chain uses TRBV19 and TRBJ2-7; D is undetermined. The CDR3 here is CASSFSSVYEQYF. In nucleotides, the CDR3 is TGTGCCAGTAGCTTTTCCAGCGTCTACGAGCAGTACTTC. Using reference TRBV19 and TRBJ2-7 for the parts outside the CDR3, the full variable domain is DGGITQSPKYLFRKEGQNVTLSCEQNLNHDAMYWYRQDPGQGLRLIYYSQIVNDFQKGDIAEGYSVSREKKESFPLTVTSAQKNPTAFYLCASSFSSVYEQYFGPGTRLTVT.